This T cell receptor (beta chain) originates from a study of long-term antiretroviral therapy in people with HIV. At survey level, the immunoSEQ assay was run in its v3.0 version. Measured with immunoSEQ multiplex PCR; TCRdb has only the in-frame clones, and not every one. Of tens of thousands of clones listed, around 84% are singletons. This CDR3 has 16 amino acids. With 2 bases clipped from V and 2 bases from J, the junction kept 7 bases outside the gene matches. CDR1 is SGHNT, CDR2 YYREEE, per germline (reference sequence). This sequence originates from a man aged 55 to 70 with HIV. The input for sequencing was unsorted PBMCs, taken 1.3 years after starting antiretroviral therapy. The J gene is TRBJ2-3, the V gene TRBV5-4; 8 nucleotides match TRBD2. In nucleotides, the CDR3 is TGTGCCAGCAGCTTAGCACTAGCGGACTCCACAGATACGCAGTATTTT. As protein: CASSLALADSTDTQYF. Using reference TRBV5-4 and TRBJ2-3 for the parts outside the CDR3, the full variable domain is ETGVTQSPTHLIKTRGQQVTLRCSSQSGHNTVSWYQQALGQGPQFIFQYYREEENGRGNFPPRFSGLQFPNYSSELNVNALELDDSALYLCASSLALADSTDTQYFGPGTRLTVL.